Shown below are 23 T cell receptor beta chains from a single sample sequenced in a study of T-cell reconstitution after alpha-beta-depleted transplantation in children. As it was prepared, the TCRbeta library received unique molecular identifiers. TCRdb re-called the PCR reads with MiXCR, one entry per CDR3 protein. This sample has 170,000 or so distinct CDR3 sequences; more than 6.5% occur once, and the top ten carry around 3.1%. The source material was PBMCs from the stem cell graft donor, sampled from the stem cell graft. All receptors derive from a human donor who donated a stem cell graft to a child with Wiskott-Aldrich syndrome.

The chain has TRBV5-1 and TRBJ1-6, with a weak D call TRBD1 (5 bases). The CDR3 is 16 residues long. Trimming shortened V by 2 bases and J by 8 bases, and 17 bases separated the two germline ends. Germline CDR1 is SGHRS and CDR2 is YFSETQ. The CDR3 protein is CASSFVFTGADSPLHF. The CDR3 DNA reads TGCGCCAGCAGCTTTGTATTCACCGGGGCTGATTCACCCCTCCACTTT.

This clonotype was detected ten times or more. V gene TRBV11-2 combines with J gene TRBJ2-5; 14 nucleotides agree with TRBD2. The CDR3 totals 16 residues. Germline lookup yields CDR1 SGHAT and CDR2 FQNNGV. Trimming cost V 4 bases and J 2 bases; bases outside gene matches: 3. The CDR3 loop reads CASSSGLAGGQETQYF. The DNA for the CDR3 is TGTGCCAGCAGCTCCGGACTAGCGGGGGGACAAGAGACCCAGTACTTC.

The V gene is TRBV5-1, the J gene TRBJ2-3; the match to TRBD1 covers 11 bases. Trimming at V came to 0 bases and at J to 4 bases, leaving 7 bases not matched to a gene. This CDR3 region has 17 residues. Germline assignment: CDR1 SGHRS and CDR2 YFSETQ. The CDR3 DNA reads as TGCGCCAGCAGCTTGGCCGGAGGACAGGGGGCCGCAGATACGCAGTATTTT. It codes for CASSLAGGQGAADTQYF.

A few counts support this clonotype. The rearrangement joins TRBV5-6 to TRBJ2-7, with no clear D. This CDR3 contains 13 residues. The germline V gene encodes CDR1 SGHDT and CDR2 YYEEEE. V was clipped by 4 bases and J by 2 bases, with 10 bases between them. The CDR3 spells CASSPVGAYEQYF. In nucleotides, the CDR3 is TGTGCCAGCAGCCCCGTGGGTGCCTACGAGCAGTACTTC.

In its sample, this clonotype was seen many times. This chain connects TRBV19 to TRBJ1-4; D is possibly TRBD1 (5 bases). From germline, CDR1 is LNHDA and CDR2 SQIVND (reference sequence). This CDR3 is 15 amino acids long. V was clipped by 3 bases and J by 10 bases, with 18 bases between them. The CDR3 DNA follows: TGTGCCAGTAGTATCCCCGGGACCGCCCTTGGAAAACTGTTTTTT. Residues: CASSIPGTALGKLFF.

This clonotype was seen repeatedly, ten times or more. The chain employs TRBV6-5 and TRBJ2-1, with D unclear. Germline CDR1 is MNHEY and CDR2 is SVGAGI. Trimming took off 4 bases at V and 4 bases at J, with 14 bases between the two ends. The CDR3 runs 15 residues. The CDR3 DNA sequence: TGTGCCAGCAGTTCCCACGAAGTAATTTACAATGAGCAGTTCTTC. It yields the protein CASSSHEVIYNEQFF.

In this sample, this clonotype turned up many times. The chain couples TRBV7-7 to TRBJ1-1, with a tentative D call TRBD1 (5 bases). Trimming shortened V by 10 bases and J by 1 base, and 10 bases separated the two germline ends. The CDR3 runs 12 residues. The germline CDR1 and CDR2 sequences are SSHAT and FNYEAQ (reference sequence). CDR3: CATPDTNTEAFF. CDR3 DNA: TGTGCCACTCCGGACACGAACACTGAAGCTTTCTTT.

This clonotype was recorded at least ten times. The V gene is TRBV15, the J gene TRBJ2-1; D not resolved. Trimming left V 2 bases short and J 4 bases short, with 3 bases between. Germline V lookup: CDR1 LNHNV, CDR2 YYDKDF (reference sequence). The CDR3 length is 12 residues. Here the CDR3 DNA reads TGTGCCACCAGCAGAACTTACAATGAGCAGTTCTTC. Protein product: CATSRTYNEQFF.

The chain links TRBV6-2 or TRBV6-3 to TRBJ1-5; no definite D call. The V end was cut by 1 base, the J end by 3 bases, with 7 bases between. Germline V gene lookup returns CDR1 MNHEY and CDR2 SVGEGT. This CDR3 spans 14 amino acids. CDR3 in amino acids: CASSYWRDNQPQHF. For the CDR3, the DNA is TGTGCCAGCAGTTACTGGCGGGACAATCAGCCCCAGCATTTT.

This clonotype has a count of ten or more. The chain carries TRBV5-1 and TRBJ2-5, with 11 nucleotides matching TRBD2. The CDR3 sequence is 14 residues long. The germline V gene has CDR1 SGHRS and CDR2 YFSETQ. V dropped 4 bases and J dropped 4; count of bases not matched to a gene: 3. The CDR3, as DNA: TGCGCCAGCAGCCCCGGGACTAGCGGAGAGACCCAGTACTTC. Its protein is CASSPGTSGETQYF.

Notes on this clonotype: With a much larger clone just one base away, this may be a read error. The J gene is TRBJ2-7, the V gene TRBV29-1, with D perhaps matching TRBD1 (6 bases). This CDR3 has 14 amino acids. Between the trimmed V and J ends, which lost 7 bases and 5 bases, there was a span of 21 bases. Germline-derived CDR1 and CDR2 are SQVTM and ANQGSEA. CDR3 coding DNA: TGCAGCGCCGCCAAAAGAGGACAGATGAACGAGCAGTACTTC. This encodes CSAAKRGQMNEQYF.

This clonotype was detected many times. The chain uses TRBV5-1 and TRBJ1-4, with D possibly being TRBD1 (5 bases). This CDR3 is built from 14 residues. V dropped 0 bases and J dropped 7 bases, with 10 bases sitting between them. Per germline, CDR1 SGHRS and CDR2 YFSETQ. Written as DNA, the CDR3 is TGCGCCAGCAGCTTGGGGCAGGGAGGTGAAAAACTGTTTTTT. Residues: CASSLGQGGEKLFF.

This clonotype was counted many times. This sequence joins TRBV4-2 and TRBJ1-2; 9 nucleotides line up with TRBD1. The CDR3 spans 15 residues. The V gene's germline CDR1 is LGHNA and CDR2 YNFKEQ. The V and J ends lost 1 base and 5 bases, in that order; junction bases with no gene match: 5. The CDR3, as DNA: TGTGCCAGCAGCCAAGGGGACAGGGAACTTTATGGCTACACCTTC. This sequence encodes CASSQGDRELYGYTF.

The V and J genes are TRBV7-9 and TRBJ1-4, with D hard to call. The CDR3 consists of 15 residues. Germline V gene lookup returns CDR1 SEHNR and CDR2 FQNEAQ (reference sequence). V lost 2 bases and J lost 8, with 15 bases in between. The CDR3 is CASSLQLGIGEKLFF. CDR3 DNA: TGTGCCAGCAGCTTACAGTTAGGGATTGGGGAAAAACTGTTTTTT.

In regard to this clonotype: This clone may be a read error of a much larger clone one base away. The gene calls are TRBV29-1 and TRBJ2-7, with 8 bases aligning to TRBD1. Trimming cost V 2 bases and J 9 bases; bases outside gene matches: 9. Germline V lookup: CDR1 SQVTM, CDR2 ANQGSEA. This CDR3 contains 13 residues. CDR3 residues: CSVESFRGRGQYF. For the CDR3, the DNA is TGCAGCGTTGAAAGTTTCAGGGGGCGTGGGCAGTACTTC.

At least ten counts were recorded for this clonotype. This chain links TRBV28 with TRBJ1-5; D is undetermined. The CDR3 contains 12 residues. V was pared by 7 bases and J by 6 bases, with 10 bases between. The germline gives CDR1 MDHEN, CDR2 SYDVKM. In nucleotides, the CDR3 is TGTGCCAGCACTAACGTGGGTCAGCCCCAGCATTTT. Translation: CASTNVGQPQHF.

This clonotype was recorded at least ten times. This sequence joins TRBV12-3 or TRBV12-4 and TRBJ2-3; 9 positions agree with TRBD2. Germline trimming cut 1 base from V and 4 bases from J; bases unmatched to any gene: 6. This CDR3 spans 16 amino acids. CDR3: CASSLGLAGTADTQYF. The CDR3 DNA follows: TGTGCCAGCAGTTTAGGGCTAGCGGGAACGGCAGATACGCAGTATTTT.

This clonotype was counted many times. This chain links TRBV20-1 with TRBJ2-1; D call uncertain. Germline assignment: CDR1 DFQATT and CDR2 SNEGSKA (reference sequence). V shed 5 bases and J shed 6 bases, with 14 bases lying between them. The CDR3 sequence is 13 residues long. Here the CDR3 DNA reads TGCAGTGCTCCGATATCATACGGCAATGAGCAGTTCTTC. The encoded protein is CSAPISYGNEQFF.

Only a few counts were recorded for this clonotype. V gene TRBV5-5 combines with J gene TRBJ2-1, with D unresolved. Deletions cut 0 bases from V and 0 bases from J, with 13 bases between. The CDR3 is 17 residues long. Germline V lookup: CDR1 SGHKS, CDR2 YYEKEE (reference sequence). The CDR3 is CASSLGPAVSSYNEQFF. For the CDR3, the DNA is TGTGCCAGCAGCTTGGGTCCCGCGGTTAGCTCCTACAATGAGCAGTTCTTC.

In this sample, this clonotype turned up a few times. The V and J genes are TRBV3-1 and TRBJ1-2, with 10 bases that match TRBD1. The CDR3 has 15 amino acids. The V segment lost 2 bases and the J segment 2 bases; nucleotides outside the gene matches: 2. Per the germline V gene, CDR1 is LGHDT and CDR2 is YNNKEL (reference sequence). The CDR3 region is CASSQPGQGNYGYTF. As DNA, the CDR3 is TGTGCCAGCAGCCAACCGGGACAGGGGAACTATGGCTACACCTTC.

This clonotype came up a few times. This chain joins TRBV5-1 and TRBJ2-2, with TRBD1 identical over 7 bases. The length of the CDR3 is 15 residues. J gave up 3 bases and V 4 bases, and 6 bases lay outside the gene matches. Germline assignment: CDR1 SGHRS and CDR2 YFSETQ. CDR3 DNA sequence: TGCGCCAGCAGCCAAAGCCAGGGGGACACCGGGGAGCTGTTTTTT. Encoded protein: CASSQSQGDTGELFF. The variable domain in full, with the rest retrieved from reference TRBV5-1 and TRBJ2-2, is KAGVTQTPRYLIKTRGQQVTLSCSPISGHRSVSWYQQTPGQGLQFLFEYFSETQRNKGNFPGRFSGRQFSNSRSEMNVSTLELGDSALYLCASSQSQGDTGELFFGEGSRLTVL.

Many counts were recorded for this clonotype. The chain couples TRBV10-3 to TRBJ2-1, with D possibly TRBD1 on 5 matching bases. The CDR3 sequence is 15 residues long. V lost 3 bases and J 4 bases, leaving 13 bases between the germline ends. CDR1 and CDR2 (germline): ENHRY, SYGVKD. In DNA, the CDR3 is TGTGCCATCAGTGACCCTCGGACATTTTACAATGAGCAGTTCTTC. It encodes CAISDPRTFYNEQFF.

This clonotype came up many times. V gene TRBV6-1 combines with J gene TRBJ2-2; a possible D gene is TRBD2 (6 bases). This CDR3 has 14 residues. Per the germline V gene, CDR1 is MNHNS and CDR2 is SASEGT. V lost 5 bases and J lost 9, with 16 bases in between. The CDR3 DNA reads as TGTGCCAGCAGTCAAATAGCGGTTAGCCGGGAGCTGTTTTTT. This codes for CASSQIAVSRELFF.